These 5 T cell receptor beta chains were sequenced from one sample in a study of graft-versus-host responses after intestinal transplantation. These receptors lack a known antigen. The data were produced by immunoSEQ multiplex PCR, yet TCRdb's version contains in-frame clones alone and is incomplete. The sample contains some 38,000 clones, nearly 95% of which appear only once. This sample comprised unstimulated CD8+ T cells sorted from spleen or lymph node cells, obtained before transplant. These receptors were collected from a human donor who was the organ donor for an intestinal transplant.

Concerning this clone itself: Relative to the germline gene, one junction end is altered; a read error may explain this. The rearrangement uses TRBV4-1 and TRBJ1-5; no firm D call. The CDR3 is 15 amino acids. Germline V gene lookup returns CDR1 MGHRA and CDR2 YSYEKL. The CDR3 DNA reads as TGCGTCAGCAGCCAAGTTCCAGGCACTAATCAGCCCCAGCATTTT. Amino acid sequence: CVSSQVPGTNQPQHF.

As for this clone: One end of the junction does not line up with germline, which may come from a read error. The chain combines TRBV15 with TRBJ1-1; no definite D call. CDR1 LNHNV and CDR2 YYDKDF come from the germline V gene (reference sequence). CDR3 length: 20 residues. CDR3 protein: CATSSWPLPGPLGTDTEALF. The CDR3, as DNA: TGTGCCACCAGCAGTTGGCCCTTACCGGGCCCCCTCGGAACCGACACTGAAGCTCTCTTT.

The genes are TRBV7-9 and TRBJ2-7; a possible D gene is TRBD1 (5 bases). The V end lost 1 base, the J end lost 1 base, and 11 bases lay between the germline ends. Germline lookup yields CDR1 SEHNR and CDR2 FQNEAQ (reference sequence). The CDR3 has 15 amino acids. CDR3 nucleotides: TGTGCCAGCAGCTTAGGGCAGGGTCTGTCCTACGAGCAGTACTTC. Translation: CASSLGQGLSYEQYF. Full variable domain (outside the CDR3, taken from reference TRBV7-9 and TRBJ2-7): DTGVSQNPRHKITKRGQNVTFRCDPISEHNRLYWYRQTLGQGPEFLTYFQNEAQLEKSRLLSDRFSAERPKGSFSTLEIQRTEQGDSAMYLCASSLGQGLSYEQYFGPGTRLTVT.

The chain has TRBV2 and TRBJ2-1, with 11 nucleotides matching TRBD2. The germline V gene has CDR1 SNHLY and CDR2 FYNNEI. Losses at the gene ends were 6 bases for V and 9 bases for J; bases not matched to a gene: 4. The CDR3 loop spans 13 amino acids. The CDR3 DNA reads as TGTGCCAGCAGCTTTGGACTAGCGGGTGAGCAGTTCTTC. Its protein product is CASSFGLAGEQFF.

Remarks on this clone: The limits of the CDR3 on the DNA are not certain, so only TCRdb's listed CDR3 is given. The chain employs TRBV2 and TRBJ1-2; the DNA was not used to check the table's D call, TRBD1. From germline, CDR1 is SNHLY and CDR2 FYNNEI. The CDR3 is 20 amino acids long, termini counted. The CDR3 spells CASSEATWGTGTPPLDGHTF.